A single sample gave rise to the 3 T cell receptor beta chains below, sequenced in a study of blood T cells in healthy people across ages. A second PCR of about 6 to 12 cycles used a sample-barcoded 5' primer and a J-beta primer mix. One entry per CDR3 protein, called by TCRdb with MiXCR from the 5' RACE reads. Of about 570,000 distinct CDR3 sequences in the sample, roughly 29% were seen once. The sample comprised blood. All receptors derive from a woman between 70 and 85 years old in good health.

This clonotype occurred a few times. This chain uses TRBV5-1 with TRBJ1-2, with D tentatively TRBD1 (5 bases). Germline CDR1 and CDR2: SGHRS and YFSETQ. This CDR3 is 15 amino acids long. V lost 1 base and J 3 bases, leaving 13 bases between the germline ends. CDR3 in amino acids: CASSLFWGTDYGYTF. CDR3 nucleotides: TGCGCCAGCAGCTTGTTCTGGGGGACGGACTATGGCTACACCTTC.

This clonotype was recorded once. The V gene is TRBV20-1, the J gene TRBJ2-5; D may match TRBD1 or TRBD2 (5 bases each). The last part of the DNA fits TRBJ2-1 better; the J call may be wrong. Per germline, CDR1 DFQATT and CDR2 SNEGSKA (reference sequence). This CDR3 region has 10 residues. The CDR3 sequence is CSARSGQQFF. DNA for the CDR3: TGCAGTGCTAGATCGGGACAGCAGTTCTTC.

V gene TRBV4-2 combines with J gene TRBJ2-1; D gene ambiguous. CDR3 length equals 12 residues. Germline CDR1 reads LGHNA; CDR2 reads YNFKEQ. Trimming left V 0 bases short and J 12 bases short, with 9 bases between. CDR3 amino acids: CASSQDELGQFF. The CDR3 bases are TGTGCCAGCAGCCAAGACGAACTCGGGCAGTTCTTC.